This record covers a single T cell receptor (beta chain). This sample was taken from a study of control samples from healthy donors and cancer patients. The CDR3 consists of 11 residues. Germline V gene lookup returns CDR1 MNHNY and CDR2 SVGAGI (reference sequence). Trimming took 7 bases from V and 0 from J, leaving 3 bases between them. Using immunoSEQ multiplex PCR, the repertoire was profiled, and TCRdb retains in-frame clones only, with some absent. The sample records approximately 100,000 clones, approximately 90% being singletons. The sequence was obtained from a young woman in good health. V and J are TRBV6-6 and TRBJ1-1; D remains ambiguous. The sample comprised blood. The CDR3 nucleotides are TGTGCCAGCACCCTGAACACTGAAGCTTTCTTT. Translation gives CASTLNTEAFF.